Shown below are 19 T cell receptor beta chains from a single sample sequenced in a study of PD-L1 blockade in urothelial cancer (TCRdb year 2017). This specimen's time point label, per the study, means: peripheral blood 6 weeks after treatment start. The library came from the immunoSEQ multiplex PCR assay. Held by TCRdb, this immuneACCESS table contains in-frame sequences only and omits some clones. Under half of the omission traces to an unresolved V gene where checked; the cause of the rest is unknown. The sample data list 25,000 to 35,000 clones, and roughly 84% of these were observed just once. Of the sample, 3% is held by the ten largest clones. Sample: PBMCs, taken around atezolizumab (anti-PD-L1) treatment. The origin of the receptors is a man in his 70s with urothelial cancer.

The chain couples TRBV5-1 to TRBJ1-1; TRBD1 matches at 10 bases. The CDR3 consists of 15 residues. With V trimmed by 4 bases and J by 3 bases, 6 bases remained unmatched. From germline, CDR1 is SGHRS and CDR2 YFSETQ. CDR3 bases: TGCGCCAGCAGCAACGGACAGGGGGGGCACACTGAAGCTTTCTTT. Encoded protein: CASSNGQGGHTEAFF.

This rearrangement joins TRBV27 to TRBJ2-7; TRBD1 is a possible D gene (6 bases). Trimming shortened V by 7 bases and J by 1 base, and 20 bases separated the two germline ends. CDR1 and CDR2 from the germline V gene are MNHEY and SMNVEV (reference sequence). The CDR3 is 16 amino acids. CDR3: CASIQQGGTLSYEQYF. In nucleotides, the CDR3 is TGTGCCAGCATTCAACAGGGCGGTACCCTATCCTACGAGCAGTACTTC.

The chain uses TRBV27 and TRBJ2-1; the match to TRBD2 covers 7 bases. Germline V CDR1 and CDR2: MNHEY, SMNVEV (reference sequence). Trimming took 0 bases from V and 8 from J; bases not matched to a gene: 13. The CDR3 contains 17 residues. The CDR3 region is CASSLSPWAMAGDEQFF. The CDR3 DNA reads TGTGCCAGCAGTTTATCCCCTTGGGCTATGGCGGGGGATGAGCAGTTCTTC.

In DNA, the CDR3 is TGTGCCAGCAGCCCGCAGGGGGGAAATACCTACAATGAGCAGTTCTTC. It translates to CASSPQGGNTYNEQFF. V gene TRBV7-8 combines with J gene TRBJ2-1, with D maybe TRBD1 (7 bases). V gave up 5 bases and J gave up 2 bases, with 16 bases separating them. Looked up from germline, CDR1 is SGHVS and CDR2 is FQNEAQ. CDR3 length: 16 residues. The entire variable domain, with the rest obtained from reference TRBV7-8 and TRBJ2-1, is as follows: GAGVSQSPRYKVAKRGQDVALRCDPISGHVSLFWYQQALGQGPEFLTYFQNEAQLDKSGLPSDRFFAERPEGSVSTLKIQRTQQEDSAVYLCASSPQGGNTYNEQFFGPGTRLTVL.

This rearrangement joins TRBV18 to TRBJ2-2, with D perhaps TRBD1 (5 bases). The V and J ends lost 2 bases and 6 bases respectively, with 16 bases between them. CDR1 is KGHSH and CDR2 is LQKENI in the germline V gene. The CDR3 consists of 16 residues. CDR3 protein: CASSPALRTLAGELFF. CDR3 sequence (DNA): TGTGCCAGCTCACCAGCATTACGGACACTGGCCGGGGAGCTGTTTTTT.

The V and J genes are TRBV19 and TRBJ2-7; tentatively, D is TRBD1 (6 bases). The V end lost 7 bases, the J end lost 1 base, and 11 bases lay between the germline ends. This CDR3 comprises 13 residues. Germline CDR1 reads LNHDA; CDR2 reads SQIVND (reference sequence). The CDR3 DNA reads TGTGCCAGTACCGCGCAGGGGTCCTACGAGCAGTACTTC. Encoded protein: CASTAQGSYEQYF.

The rearrangement uses TRBV5-1 and TRBJ2-2; D gene unclear. The CDR3 is 15 residues long. Germline V gene lookup returns CDR1 SGHRS and CDR2 YFSETQ. V gave up 4 bases and J gave up 0 bases, with 10 bases separating them. Here the CDR3 reads CASSPVATNTGELFF. CDR3 DNA: TGCGCCAGCAGCCCGGTAGCCACGAACACCGGGGAGCTGTTTTTT.

The chain carries TRBV7-8 and TRBJ1-1, with D unresolved. The germline CDR1 and CDR2 sequences are SGHVS and FQNEAQ. The germline V and J ends were trimmed by 6 bases and 5 bases, with 13 bases remaining between them. The CDR3 consists of 13 residues. CDR3 sequence reads: CASREGVTTEAFF. CDR3 nucleotides: TGTGCCAGCAGAGAGGGCGTGACGACTGAAGCTTTCTTT.

This chain links TRBV27 with TRBJ1-1; 8 bases match TRBD1. Germline CDR1 is MNHEY and CDR2 is SMNVEV (reference sequence). The CDR3 covers 15 residues. V lost 7 bases to trimming and J lost 3 bases; unmatched junction nucleotides: 10. CDR3 loop: CASKSGQVRDTEAFF. The DNA of the CDR3 is TGTGCCAGCAAATCGGGACAGGTTAGGGACACTGAAGCTTTCTTT.

The chain couples TRBV25-1 to TRBJ2-6; the D gene is possibly TRBD1 (5 bases). Germline V gives CDR1 MGHDK, CDR2 SYGVNS. The CDR3 sequence is 16 residues long. V dropped 5 bases and J dropped 5 bases, with 16 bases sitting between them. CDR3 sequence reads: CASSKTGQSRANVLTF. DNA for the CDR3: TGTGCCAGCAGTAAAACTGGACAAAGTCGGGCCAACGTCCTGACTTTC.

The chain uses TRBV5-1 and TRBJ2-2; TRBD1 matches at 7 bases. CDR3 size: 16 residues. V shed 4 bases and J 4 bases; nucleotides not matched to a gene: 10. Per germline, CDR1 SGHRS and CDR2 YFSETQ. CDR3: CASSRIGGVGTGELFF. The CDR3 DNA reads as TGCGCCAGCAGCCGGATAGGGGGCGTAGGCACCGGGGAGCTGTTTTTT.

This chain's CDR3 is CASSLAGSSYNEQFF. The DNA for the CDR3 is TGTGCCAGCAGCTTAGCGGGGAGCTCCTACAATGAGCAGTTCTTC. The chain carries TRBV11-2 and TRBJ2-1; the D gene is possibly TRBD2 (5 bases). In germline, CDR1 is SGHAT, CDR2 FQNNGV. The CDR3 length is 15 residues. V lost 1 base and J lost 0, with 7 bases in between.

In this sample, this clone turned up a few times. The chain uses TRBV7-2 and TRBJ1-2; 10 bases match TRBD1. This CDR3 is built from 13 residues. CDR1 SGHTA and CDR2 FQGNSA come from the germline V gene. V gave up 5 bases and J gave up 5 bases; unmatched junction bases: 2. DNA of the CDR3: TGTGCCAGCAGCACGGGACAGGGGTATGGCTACACCTTC. Translated, it gives CASSTGQGYGYTF.

J is TRBJ1-1 and V is TRBV7-9; 7 bases map to TRBD1. CDR1 and CDR2 from the germline V gene are SEHNR and FQNEAQ (reference sequence). V was clipped by 8 bases and J by 2 bases; unmatched bases: 5. This CDR3 region has 13 residues. In DNA, the CDR3 is TGTGCCAGCCAGGGACAGCCCAACACTGAAGCTTTCTTT. Protein sequence: CASQGQPNTEAFF.

V is TRBV11-2 and J is TRBJ1-1, with TRBD1 as a possible D gene (5 bases). The V end lost 0 bases, the J end lost 4 bases, and 9 bases lay between the germline ends. The CDR3 length is 14 residues. CDR1 and CDR2 (germline): SGHAT, FQNNGV. The CDR3 nucleotides read TGTGCCAGCAGCTTAGATCACGGGGGCACTGAAGCTTTCTTT. It translates to CASSLDHGGTEAFF.

The V call is TRBV5-1, the J call TRBJ1-1, with D unclear. V lost 0 bases and J lost 2, with 11 bases in between. The CDR3 spans 15 residues. The germline V gene has CDR1 SGHRS and CDR2 YFSETQ. The CDR3 sequence is CASSLEGGRNTEAFF. In DNA form, the CDR3 reads TGCGCCAGCAGCTTGGAGGGAGGGAGAAACACTGAAGCTTTCTTT.

This clone has only one observation. Written as DNA, the CDR3 is TGTGCCACCAGCGGCGGGACCTCTGGGGCAACTAATGAAAAACTGTTTTTT. This gives the protein CATSGGTSGATNEKLFF. This chain joins TRBV15 and TRBJ1-4; TRBD1 is a possible D gene (5 bases). Germline CDR1 LNHNV, CDR2 YYDKDF (reference sequence). Trimming stripped 5 bases from V and 0 bases from J, with 16 bases between. The CDR3 length is 17 residues.

This clone was seen once. The chain joins TRBV30 to TRBJ1-5; TRBD1 aligns across 8 bases. V lost 2 bases, J lost 1 base, and 7 bases stayed unmatched. There are 16 residues in the CDR3. Germline V gene lookup returns CDR1 GTSNPN and CDR2 SVGIG (reference sequence). CDR3 bases: TGTGCCTGGAGTCCAGGGGGCGCGTTGAGCAATCAGCCCCAGCATTTT. This gives the protein CAWSPGGALSNQPQHF.

The chain uses TRBV9 and TRBJ2-2; 8 nucleotides match TRBD1. After removal of 0 bases from V and 2 bases from J, the junction contained 6 bases not matched to a gene. Germline values: CDR1 SGDLS, CDR2 YYNGEE. This CDR3 spans 17 amino acids. For the CDR3, the DNA is TGTGCCAGCAGCGTAGTGGGGACAGGTCAAAACACCGGGGAGCTGTTTTTT. Protein: CASSVVGTGQNTGELFF.